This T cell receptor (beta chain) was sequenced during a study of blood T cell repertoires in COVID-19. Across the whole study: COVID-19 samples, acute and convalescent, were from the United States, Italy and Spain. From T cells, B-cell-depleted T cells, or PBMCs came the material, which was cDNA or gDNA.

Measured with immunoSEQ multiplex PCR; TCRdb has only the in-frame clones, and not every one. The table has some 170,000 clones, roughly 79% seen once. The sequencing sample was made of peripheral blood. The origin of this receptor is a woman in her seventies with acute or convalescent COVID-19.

The CDR3 sequence is CASSEGGTGAANTEAFF. The CDR3 DNA is TGTGCCAGCAGTGAAGGGGGGACTGGGGCAGCGAACACTGAAGCTTTCTTT. The chain recombines TRBV2 with TRBJ1-1; D possibly corresponds to TRBD1 (5 bases). Germline V CDR1 and CDR2: SNHLY, FYNNEI. CDR3 size: 17 residues. Trimming took 1 base from V and 1 from J, leaving 16 bases between them.